Listed below are T cell receptor beta chains from one sample, sequenced in a study of cytomegalovirus exposure and HLA in healthy donors. Only in-frame clones appear in the TCRdb table, and some are missing; sequencing was by immunoSEQ multiplex PCR. The table records more than 95,000 clones, 79% of them present only once. Sample: PBMCs. Every receptor here comes from a man aged 25 to 40 in good health and CMV-seropositive. The CDR3 runs from the conserved cysteine through the conserved F or W. The order of the fields is D gene, clone size, J gene, V gene, CDR3 protein, CDR3 DNA. A D gene is named only where the DNA matches it firmly. Some rows mark clone size as missing; the rest say once, few, many or name a class of expanded clone.

>TRBD2|once|TRBJ2-7|TRBV5-4
CASSSYPGTSSYEQYF
TGTGCCAGCAGCTCTTATCCCGGGACTAGCTCCTACGAGCAGTACTTC
>.|.|TRBJ2-5|TRBV11-2
CASSLGGDWAQETQYF
TGTGCCAGCAGCTTAGGGGGGGACTGGGCTCAAGAGACCCAGTACTTC
>.|.|TRBJ2-7|TRBV5-1
CASSFGQTYEQYF
TGCGCCAGCAGCTTCGGACAGACCTACGAGCAGTACTTC
>.|.|TRBJ2-2|TRBV4-3
CASSLGVGRSWAGELFF
TGCGCCAGCAGCCTAGGAGTGGGGAGATCATGGGCCGGGGAGCTGTTTTTT
>.|.|TRBJ2-7|TRBV4-1
CASSQDVARTYEQYF
TGCGCCAGCAGCCAAGATGTGGCTAGAACCTACGAGCAGTACTTC
>TRBD2|.|TRBJ2-1|TRBV7-3
CASSPGLAGGYEQFF
TGTGCCAGCAGCCCCGGACTAGCGGGCGGCTACGAGCAGTTCTTC
>TRBD2|.|TRBJ2-7|TRBV4-3
CASSQDSSGLAVGGQYF
TGCGCCAGCAGCCAAGATAGTTCGGGACTAGCGGTCGGAGGGCAGTACTTC
>TRBD2|once|TRBJ2-3|TRBV5-1
CASSLRGLAGDVFPDTQYF
TGCGCCAGCAGCTTGCGAGGGCTAGCGGGTGACGTATTTCCAGATACGCAGTATTTT
>.|.|TRBJ2-1|TRBV7-2
CASSPRGGGSYNEQFF
TGTGCCAGCAGCCCACGGGGAGGAGGGTCCTACAATGAGCAGTTCTTC
>TRBD1|.|TRBJ1-2|TRBV9
CASSPWTGRGSNYGYTF
TGTGCCAGCAGCCCTTGGACAGGGCGGGGGTCTAACTATGGCTACACCTTC
>TRBD1|.|TRBJ2-7|TRBV13
CASSQGASYEQYF
TGTGCCAGCAGCCAGGGGGCTTCCTACGAGCAGTACTTC
>TRBD2|.|TRBJ2-1|TRBV5-1
CASSFQRESSNEQFF
TGCGCCAGCAGCTTCCAGCGGGAGTCTTCAAATGAGCAGTTCTTC
>TRBD1|.|TRBJ1-2|TRBV6-1
CASSERDRVRTDGYTF
TGTGCCAGCAGTGAAAGGGACAGGGTTCGAACTGATGGCTACACCTTC
>TRBD2|.|TRBJ2-3|TRBV2
CAGRLASADTQYF
TGTGCCGGCCGACTAGCGAGCGCAGATACGCAGTATTTT
>.|.|TRBJ1-3|TRBV11-3
CASSLSSGNTIYF
TGTGCCAGCAGCTTATCGTCTGGAAACACCATATATTTT
>.|.|TRBJ2-5|TRBV6-5
CASPNPDSETQYF
TGTGCCAGCCCTAACCCTGACAGCGAAACCCAGTACTTC
>TRBD1|.|TRBJ2-7|TRBV5-5
CASREQGARYEQYF
TGTGCCAGCAGGGAACAGGGGGCTCGGTACGAGCAGTACTTC
>TRBD2|.|TRBJ2-1|TRBV2
CASSELLAGGSNEQFF
TGTGCCAGCAGTGAATTACTAGCGGGGGGGTCCAATGAGCAGTTCTTC
>.|.|TRBJ2-7|TRBV4-3
CASSQEASSYEQYF
TGCGCCAGCAGCCAAGAGGCTAGCTCCTACGAGCAGTACTTC
>TRBD1|once|TRBJ2-7|TRBV5-6
CASSIFGQGSYEQYF
TGTGCCAGCAGCATATTCGGACAGGGCTCCTACGAGCAGTACTTC
>TRBD1|.|TRBJ1-2|TRBV5-4
CASSLTGGAGYGYTF
TGTGCCAGCAGCTTGACAGGGGGGGCCGGCTATGGCTACACCTTC
>TRBD1|.|TRBJ1-5|TRBV19
CASLKTGTAIWPQHF
TGTGCCAGTCTCAAGACCGGGACAGCCATTTGGCCCCAGCATTTT
>TRBD1|.|TRBJ1-1|TRBV6-5
CASSMTGGNTEAFF
TGTGCCAGCAGTATGACAGGGGGGAACACTGAAGCTTTCTTT
>TRBD1|.|TRBJ2-5|TRBV6-9
CASSYWDRGGKETQYF
TGTGCCAGCAGTTATTGGGACAGGGGAGGGAAAGAGACCCAGTACTTC
>TRBD1|.|TRBJ1-2|TRBV30
CAWSAGTGGGGYTF
TGTGCCTGGAGTGCCGGGACAGGGGGCGGGGGCTACACCTTC
>.|.|TRBJ2-5|TRBV5-4
CASSLTALRAGETQYF
TGTGCCAGCAGCCTAACGGCACTCCGGGCGGGAGAGACCCAGTACTTC
>TRBD1|.|TRBJ1-1|TRBV29-1
CSVVGVRGSNTEAFF
TGCAGCGTTGTCGGGGTCAGGGGGTCGAACACTGAAGCTTTCTTT
>.|.|TRBJ2-7|TRBV18
CASSPQGVDFYEQYF
TGTGCCAGCTCACCCCAAGGAGTCGACTTTTACGAGCAGTACTTC
>TRBD2|.|TRBJ2-1|TRBV30
CAWAWIGGNEQFF
TGTGCCTGGGCTTGGATCGGGGGGAATGAGCAGTTCTTC
>.|.|TRBJ1-3|TRBV7-2
CASSPPFELRTIYF
TGTGCCAGCAGCCCCCCGTTTGAGTTGCGAACCATATATTTT
>.|.|TRBJ1-3|TRBV15
CATSRVRSGNTIYF
TGTGCCACCAGCAGAGTTCGTTCTGGAAACACCATATATTTT
>.|.|TRBJ2-7|TRBV29-1
CSVWVGQTPEQYF
TGCAGCGTTTGGGTCGGACAGACCCCCGAGCAGTACTTC
>TRBD2|.|TRBJ2-2|TRBV10-3
CATGTSGGTGELFF
TGTGCCACCGGGACTAGCGGGGGCACCGGGGAGCTGTTTTTT
>.|.|TRBJ2-3|TRBV6-6
CASHLGRLHDGTQYF
TGTGCCAGTCATCTGGGGCGGTTACACGATGGTACGCAGTATTTT
>TRBD1|.|TRBJ1-6|TRBV5-4
CASSIDRVNSPLHF
TGTGCCAGCAGCATTGACAGGGTTAATTCACCCCTCCACTTT
>.|.|TRBJ1-2|TRBV5-8
CASSLAAGNYGYTF
TGTGCCAGCAGCTTGGCCGCGGGTAACTATGGCTACACCTTC
>.|.|TRBJ2-2|TRBV9
CASSDTRGSFTGELFF
TGTGCCAGCAGCGACACCCGGGGGTCGTTCACCGGGGAGCTGTTTTTT
>TRBD2|.|TRBJ2-1|TRBV29-1
CSETSGLHNEQFF
TGCAGCGAGACTAGCGGACTTCACAATGAGCAGTTCTTC
>.|.|TRBJ1-2|TRBV5-7
CASSDPPGTNGYGYTF
TGTGCCAGCAGCGACCCCCCCGGGACAAATGGCTATGGCTACACCTTC
>.|.|TRBJ2-6|TRBV19
CASREGSGANVLTF
TGTGCCAGTAGGGAGGGCTCTGGGGCCAACGTCCTGACTTTC
>TRBD1|.|TRBJ1-1|TRBV5-1
CASSRTGEDRNAFF
TGCGCCAGCAGCCGGACAGGGGAAGATCGGAATGCTTTCTTT
>TRBD2|.|TRBJ2-3|TRBV9
CASSWKAAGGSLGTDTQYF
TGTGCCAGCAGCTGGAAGGCGGCGGGCGGGAGCTTGGGCACAGATACGCAGTATTTT
>TRBD2|.|TRBJ2-1|TRBV7-9
CASSRSGLIVPQAYNEQFF
TGTGCCAGCAGCCGGTCGGGACTAATAGTCCCCCAGGCCTACAATGAGCAGTTCTTC
>TRBD2|.|TRBJ2-7|TRBV4-3
CASSQGFSGRSYEQYF
TGCGCCAGCAGCCAGGGTTTTAGCGGGCGTTCCTACGAGCAGTACTTC
>.|.|TRBJ1-1|TRBV6-5
CASSSRTANTEAFF
TGTGCCAGCAGTTCCAGGACAGCGAACACTGAAGCTTTCTTT
>.|.|TRBJ2-5|TRBV7-2
CASSRGIQETQYF
TGTGCCAGCAGCCGCGGGATACAAGAGACCCAGTACTTC
>TRBD2|.|TRBJ2-1|TRBV11-2
CASSLASAREFEGNEQFF
TGTGCCAGCAGCTTAGCCTCCGCGCGGGAGTTTGAGGGGAATGAGCAGTTCTTC
>.|.|TRBJ1-5|TRBV19
CASSMEGLGNQPQHF
TGTGCCAGTAGTATGGAGGGACTAGGCAATCAGCCCCAGCATTTT
>.|once|TRBJ2-2|TRBV11-3
CASSFDIGELFF
TGTGCCAGCAGCTTCGACATCGGGGAGCTGTTTTTT
>TRBD2|few|TRBJ2-5|TRBV19
CASRAWGTGQGGRASETQYF
TGTGCCAGTAGGGCCTGGGGAACAGGGCAGGGCGGGAGGGCCTCGGAGACCCAGTACTTC
>TRBD1|.|TRBJ2-5|TRBV5-1
CASSSRDRGPETQYF
TGCGCCAGCAGCAGTAGGGACAGGGGGCCCGAGACCCAGTACTTC
>.|.|TRBJ1-1|TRBV20-1
CSVSPNTEAFF
TGCAGTGTATCCCCGAACACTGAAGCTTTCTTT
>TRBD1|.|TRBJ1-1|TRBV5-1
CASTPNYPGDSTEAFF
TGCGCCAGCACCCCAAACTACCCCGGGGACAGCACTGAAGCTTTCTTT